This T cell receptor beta chain comes out of a study of OX40 agonist ivuxolimab in advanced cancers. Points from the study as a whole: Mean expanded clone counts were higher in CD8+ than CD4+ T cells.

Concerning this clone: Its antigen is not known.

Profiling relied on immunoSEQ multiplex PCR, and the TCRdb table lists in-frame clones only, not all of them. The sample has 65,000 to 90,000 clones; approximately 83% are singletons. The CDR3 consists of 13 residues. V shed 0 bases and J shed 6 bases, with 7 bases lying between them. The germline gives CDR1 SGHRS, CDR2 YFSETQ. The receptor's source is an adult with an advanced solid tumor such as melanoma, head and neck, liver or kidney cancer. Material: CD4+ or CD8+ T cells sorted from blood, obtained in a trial of the OX40 agonist ivuxolimab. The chain uses TRBV5-1 and TRBJ1-5, with D unresolved. In DNA, the CDR3 is TGCGCCAGCAGCTTGGACCGGAGTCAGCCCCAGCATTTT. Translated, it gives CASSLDRSQPQHF.